This T cell receptor beta chain was captured by sequencing in a study of blood T cell repertoires in COVID-19. Per the germline V gene, CDR1 is SGHDT and CDR2 is YYEEEE. Deletions cut 1 base from V and 4 bases from J, with 8 bases between. The CDR3 totals 13 residues. With regard to this clone: Other DNA sequences in the sample encode the same CDR3.

Assay used: immunoSEQ multiplex PCR; TCRdb lists only in-frame clones, some missing. This sample has about 370,000 clones, with roughly 90% found just once. The chain carries TRBV5-6 and TRBJ1-2; maybe TRBD1 (5 bases). This sequence was found in a woman aged 40 to 49 who had been exposed to COVID-19. The specimen sequenced was PBMCs or T cells enriched from blood (not recorded which). CDR3 residues: CASSLWGGYGYTF. CDR3 DNA sequence: TGTGCCAGCAGCTTGTGGGGGGGCTATGGCTACACCTTC.